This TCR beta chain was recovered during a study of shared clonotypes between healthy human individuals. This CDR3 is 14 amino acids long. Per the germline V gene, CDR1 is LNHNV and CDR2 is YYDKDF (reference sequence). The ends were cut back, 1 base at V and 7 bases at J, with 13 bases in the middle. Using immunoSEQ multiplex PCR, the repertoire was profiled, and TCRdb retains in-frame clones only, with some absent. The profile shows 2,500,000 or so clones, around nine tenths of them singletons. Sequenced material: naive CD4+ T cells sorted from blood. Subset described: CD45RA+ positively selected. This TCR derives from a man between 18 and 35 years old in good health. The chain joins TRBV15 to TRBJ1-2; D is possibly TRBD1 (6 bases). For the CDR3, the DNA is TGTGCCACCAGCAGAGTACCCCTAGGGGGTGGCTACACCTTC. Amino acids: CATSRVPLGGGYTF. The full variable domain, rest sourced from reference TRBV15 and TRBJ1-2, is DAMVIQNPRYQVTQFGKPVTLSCSQTLNHNVMYWYQQKSSQAPKLLFHYYDKDFNNEADTPDNFQSRRPNTSFCFLDIRSPGLGDTAMYLCATSRVPLGGGYTFGSGTRLTVV.